This TCR beta chain was captured in a study of T cell responses to AZD1222 COVID-19 vaccine. Whole-study results and caveats: Among AZD1222 vaccinees, only six were seropositive at baseline. Among the donors, most were white British and more were female, and clonal diversity was possibly underestimated.

Per germline, CDR1 SGHNT and CDR2 YYREEE (reference sequence). The junction had 5 bases not matched to a gene; V was cut back by 4 bases and J by 5 bases. This CDR3 is built from 13 residues. Clones were read by immunoSEQ multiplex PCR, and TCRdb kept only the in-frame ones, dropping some. The data contain about 110,000 clones, around 81% of them singletons. This clone has a single count. The antigen is undetermined. This specimen was peripheral blood, taken on day 0 of AZD1222 vaccination. V gene TRBV5-4 combines with J gene TRBJ2-7, with TRBD1 identical over 8 bases. This receptor was taken from an adult in good health. The DNA of the CDR3 is TGTGCCAGCAGCCCGGCAGGGGGCAACGAGCAGTACTTC. Its translation: CASSPAGGNEQYF.